Shown below are 26 T cell receptor beta chains from a single sample sequenced in a study of cytomegalovirus exposure and HLA in healthy donors. PCR amplification relied on 60 Vbeta primers (plus 13 Jbeta primers). The table came from immunoSEQ multiplex PCR; TCRdb's copy has only in-frame clones and leaves some out. The sample consists of about 160,000 clones, 82% of them appearing once. Sequencing was performed on PBMCs. All receptors derive from a girl under 18 in good health and CMV-seropositive.

The genes are TRBV19 and TRBJ1-1, with unresolved D. This CDR3 is 14 amino acids long. Germline values: CDR1 LNHDA, CDR2 SQIVND (reference sequence). Trimming took off 2 bases at V and 2 bases at J, with 9 bases between the two ends. CDR3 nucleotides: TGTGCCAGTAGTATAAGTGCGGGTAACACTGAAGCTTTCTTT. Translation: CASSISAGNTEAFF.

V usage is TRBV7-2 and J usage is TRBJ2-7; 10 bases are a match to TRBD1. The CDR3 spans 12 residues. Germline CDR1 is SGHTA and CDR2 is FQGNSA. With 10 bases clipped from V and 5 bases from J, the junction kept 5 bases outside the gene matches. CDR3 region: CAIRQGANEQYF. CDR3 DNA sequence: TGTGCCATCCGACAGGGGGCGAACGAGCAGTACTTC.

CDR3 in amino acids: CASSEIFEDAETQYF. CDR3 DNA sequence: TGTGCCAGCAGTGAAATTTTTGAGGATGCAGAGACCCAGTACTTC. The chain has TRBV6-1 and TRBJ2-5; no clear D gene. This CDR3 has 15 residues. The V end was cut by 2 bases, the J end by 4 bases, with 14 bases between. Germline V gene lookup returns CDR1 MNHNS and CDR2 SASEGT.

The chain joins TRBV28 to TRBJ2-7; tentatively, D is TRBD2 (6 bases). The CDR3 extends over 14 amino acids. The germline V and J ends were trimmed by 4 bases and 4 bases, with 14 bases remaining between them. Germline V gene sequence: CDR1 MDHEN, CDR2 SYDVKM. In nucleotides, the CDR3 is TGTGCCAGCAGTTCGGTGGGACTTTCATACGAGCAGTACTTC. Protein: CASSSVGLSYEQYF. Full variable domain (remainder filled in from reference TRBV28 and TRBJ2-7): DVKVTQSSRYLVKRTGEKVFLECVQDMDHENMFWYRQDPGLGLRLIYFSYDVKMKEKGDIPEGYSVSREKKERFSLILESASTNQTSMYLCASSSVGLSYEQYFGPGTRLTVT.

The chain recombines TRBV9 with TRBJ2-5; 11 nucleotides line up with TRBD2. Germline-derived CDR1 and CDR2 are SGDLS and YYNGEE. V lost 4 bases, J lost 5 bases, and 13 bases stayed unmatched. This CDR3 has 17 amino acids. CDR3 sequence reads: CASSPVRLAGGGETQYF. The CDR3 DNA is TGTGCCAGCAGCCCCGTACGTCTAGCGGGGGGAGGGGAGACCCAGTACTTC. Looking up the rest from reference TRBV9 and TRBJ2-5 gives the full variable domain: DSGVTQTPKHLITATGQRVTLRCSPRSGDLSVYWYQQSLDQGLQFLIQYYNGEERAKGNILERFSAQQFPDLHSELNLSSLELGDSALYFCASSPVRLAGGGETQYFGPGTRLLVL.

The chain has TRBV13 and TRBJ2-5, with D unclear. V was clipped by 1 base and J by 1 base, with 7 bases between them. Looked up from germline, CDR1 is PRHDT and CDR2 is FYEKMQ (reference sequence). The CDR3 runs 14 residues. The CDR3 sequence: CASSLASAQETQYF. CDR3 sequence (DNA): TGTGCCAGCAGCTTAGCCAGCGCCCAAGAGACCCAGTACTTC.

The J gene is TRBJ1-1, the V gene TRBV28, with a tentative D call TRBD1 (5 bases). The CDR3 is 12 amino acids. V was pared by 2 bases and J by 13 bases, with 14 bases between. Per germline, CDR1 MDHEN and CDR2 SYDVKM. The CDR3 DNA reads as TGTGCCAGCAGTTTACTCCGGGGGACCCTTTTCTTT. This sequence encodes CASSLLRGTLFF.

The V call is TRBV4-1, the J call TRBJ2-7; D may be TRBD1 (5 bases). There are 13 residues in the CDR3. Germline-derived CDR1 and CDR2 are MGHRA and YSYEKL. V lost 2 bases to trimming and J lost 5 bases, with 10 bases between them. The CDR3 DNA is TGCGCCAGCAGCCAAAGGACACCGGACGAGCAGTACTTC. This encodes CASSQRTPDEQYF.

J is TRBJ2-5 and V is TRBV27, with 9 bases lining up with TRBD1. Trimming took 0 bases from V and 5 from J; bases not matched to a gene: 7. The germline gives CDR1 MNHEY, CDR2 SMNVEV (reference sequence). The CDR3 length is 16 residues. CDR3 region: CASSLSPGTGRETQYF. The CDR3 DNA is TGTGCCAGCAGTTTATCGCCGGGGACAGGGAGGGAGACCCAGTACTTC.

This clone has a handful of counts. The chain couples TRBV6-1 to TRBJ2-1, with 9 bases matching TRBD2. Germline V gene data show CDR1 as MNHNS and CDR2 as SASEGT. There are 17 residues in the CDR3. The V gene end was trimmed by 3 bases and the J gene end by 7 bases; junction bases not matched to a gene: 13. The CDR3 sequence is CASSDILAGGTWNEQFF. CDR3 nucleotide sequence: TGTGCCAGCAGTGACATATTGGCGGGAGGGACGTGGAATGAGCAGTTCTTC.

This clone was recorded once. This sequence joins TRBV14 and TRBJ2-4; D gene uncertain. CDR3 length: 12 residues. CDR1 is SGHDN, CDR2 FVKESK, per germline. V shed 1 base and J shed 8 bases, with 6 bases lying between them. This CDR3 is CASSQARDIQYF. CDR3 DNA: TGTGCCAGCAGCCAAGCTAGAGACATTCAGTACTTC.

The V call is TRBV18, the J call TRBJ1-5, with TRBD1 matching over 7 bases. This CDR3 comprises 16 residues. V shed 2 bases and J 0 bases; nucleotides not matched to a gene: 4. Germline V gene data show CDR1 as KGHSH and CDR2 as LQKENI. CDR3 nucleotide sequence: TGTGCCAGCTCACCATGGGACAGCAATAGCAATCAGCCCCAGCATTTT. It is translated as CASSPWDSNSNQPQHF. Combining the CDR3 with reference TRBV18 and TRBJ1-5 gives the whole variable domain NAGVMQNPRHLVRRRGQEARLRCSPMKGHSHVYWYRQLPEEGLKFMVYLQKENIIDESGMPKERFSAEFPKEGPSILRIQQVVRGDSAAYFCASSPWDSNSNQPQHFGDGTRLSIL.

This sequence joins TRBV7-9 and TRBJ2-3; the match to TRBD2 covers 11 bases. After removal of 5 bases from V and 4 bases from J, the junction contained 14 bases not matched to a gene. The CDR3 extends over 18 amino acids. Germline CDR1 reads SEHNR; CDR2 reads FQNEAQ (reference sequence). CDR3 nucleotides: TGTGCCAGCAGCCTTCTAATGGGACTAGCGGTATTAGCAGATACGCAGTATTTT. Translation: CASSLLMGLAVLADTQYF.

This clone was recorded a few times. CDR3 loop: CASSPQGPYEQYF. CDR3 nucleotide sequence: TGTGCCAGCAGCCCACAGGGACCCTACGAGCAGTACTTC. The chain uses TRBV2 and TRBJ2-7, with a weak D call TRBD1 (6 bases). The CDR3 runs 13 residues. Trimming left V 6 bases short and J 2 bases short, with 11 bases between. Germline CDR1 and CDR2: SNHLY and FYNNEI.

The chain joins TRBV4-1 to TRBJ2-6; D possibly corresponds to TRBD1 (6 bases). Germline V gene lookup returns CDR1 MGHRA and CDR2 YSYEKL. V was pared by 4 bases and J by 0 bases, with 10 bases between. CDR3 length equals 16 residues. Here the CDR3 DNA reads TGCGCCAGCAGCCTTGGACAGTTCTCTGGGGCCAACGTCCTGACTTTC. Translation gives CASSLGQFSGANVLTF.

The rearrangement joins TRBV28 to TRBJ2-5, with no clear D. Germline CDR1 reads MDHEN; CDR2 reads SYDVKM. The CDR3 runs 13 residues. Trimming removed 6 bases at V and 5 bases at J, with 13 bases between. Here the CDR3 reads CASRVSARETQYF. In DNA, the CDR3 is TGTGCCAGCAGGGTATCGGCGCGGGAGACCCAGTACTTC.

This chain joins TRBV9 and TRBJ2-7; TRBD1 agrees at 10 bases. CDR3 length: 16 amino acids. After removal of 3 bases from V and 3 bases from J, the junction contained 9 bases not matched to a gene. Germline CDR1 reads SGDLS; CDR2 reads YYNGEE. The CDR3 coding sequence is TGTGCCAGCAGCGAAGGGACAGGGGACGGGGGCTACGAGCAGTACTTC. Protein sequence: CASSEGTGDGGYEQYF.

The rearrangement links TRBV5-6 to TRBJ2-7; D remains unclear. Per the germline V gene, CDR1 is SGHDT and CDR2 is YYEEEE. This CDR3 region has 14 residues. The V and J ends lost 1 base and 0 bases respectively, with 8 bases between them. The CDR3 region is CASSLSPSSYEQYF. CDR3 nucleotides: TGTGCCAGCAGCTTGAGCCCTTCCTCCTACGAGCAGTACTTC.

The genes are TRBV6-1 and TRBJ2-7, with D possibly being TRBD1 (5 bases). The CDR3 runs to 14 residues. Per germline, CDR1 MNHNS and CDR2 SASEGT. Between the trimmed V and J ends, which lost 6 bases and 3 bases, there was a span of 15 bases. CDR3: CASSLDRNYYEQYF. CDR3 in DNA: TGTGCCAGCAGCCTAGACAGAAATTACTACGAGCAGTACTTC.

The chain joins TRBV27 to TRBJ2-7; a possible D gene is TRBD2 (6 bases). The CDR3 consists of 13 residues. Between the trimmed V and J ends, which lost 4 bases and 3 bases, there was a span of 10 bases. The germline V gene encodes CDR1 MNHEY and CDR2 SMNVEV (reference sequence). The CDR3 loop reads CASSSGSYYEQYF. Here the CDR3 DNA reads TGTGCCAGCAGTTCCGGGAGCTACTACGAGCAGTACTTC.

V is TRBV5-6 and J is TRBJ2-2; 9 bases agree with TRBD1. The CDR3 totals 14 residues. The V segment lost 1 base and the J segment 7 bases; nucleotides outside the gene matches: 2. Germline CDR1 is SGHDT and CDR2 is YYEEEE. CDR3 bases: TGTGCCAGCAGCTTGACAGGGGGCAGCGGGGAGCTGTTTTTT. Translated: CASSLTGGSGELFF. The variable domain in full, with the rest retrieved from reference TRBV5-6 and TRBJ2-2, is DAGVTQSPTHLIKTRGQQVTLRCSPKSGHDTVSWYQQALGQGPQFIFQYYEEEERQRGNFPDRFSGHQFPNYSSELNVNALLLGDSALYLCASSLTGGSGELFFGEGSRLTVL.

This clone was detected only once. The chain couples TRBV5-4 to TRBJ2-5; weak D call: TRBD2 (6 bases). The V end lost 4 bases, the J end lost 2 bases, and 15 bases lay between the germline ends. CDR1 and CDR2 (germline): SGHNT, YYREEE (reference sequence). CDR3 length: 15 amino acids. The CDR3 loop reads CASSGGRSLQETQYF. In DNA form, the CDR3 reads TGTGCCAGCAGCGGGGGGAGGTCACTTCAAGAGACCCAGTACTTC.

J is TRBJ2-2 and V is TRBV23-1, with 11 bases matching TRBD2. TRBV23-1 is recorded as an ORF, its role being uncertain. The CDR3 covers 17 residues. DNA for the CDR3: TGCGCTTACAAGGGCCTAGCGGGAGGATCGAACACCGGGGAGCTGTTTTTT. Translating gives CAYKGLAGGSNTGELFF.

V usage is TRBV6-1 and J usage is TRBJ1-1; D is possibly TRBD1 (5 bases). V lost 7 bases and J lost 5, with 17 bases in between. This CDR3 is 14 amino acids long. Germline CDR1 MNHNS, CDR2 SASEGT. This chain's CDR3 is CASTLGRGGTEAFF. The CDR3, as DNA: TGTGCCAGCACCCTAGGACGGGGGGGAACTGAAGCTTTCTTT.

As DNA, the CDR3 is TGCGCCAGCAGCTTGGATAGCGGGGGTGAAGCAGATACGCAGTATTTT. Translating it yields CASSLDSGGEADTQYF. This rearrangement joins TRBV5-1 to TRBJ2-3; TRBD2 agrees at 9 bases. Trimming removed 0 bases from V and 4 bases from J; junction bases left unmatched: 6. From germline, CDR1 is SGHRS and CDR2 YFSETQ. This CDR3 has 16 amino acids.

This chain uses TRBV19 with TRBJ2-7, with TRBD1 matching 7 bases. Unmatched junction bases numbered 6, after V lost 8 bases and J lost 2 bases. The CDR3 runs to 13 residues. Germline-derived CDR1 and CDR2 are LNHDA and SQIVND (reference sequence). CDR3 protein: CASRMTGTYEQYF. In nucleotides, the CDR3 is TGTGCCAGTCGGATGACAGGGACCTACGAGCAGTACTTC.